This T cell receptor (beta chain) was recorded in a study of long-term antiretroviral therapy in people with HIV (dated by TCRdb to about 2022). Background for the entire study: The earliest samples were collected about a decade before the 2015 WHO recommendation for immediate ART, when ART was typically delayed until CD4 counts fell. A retrospective serial study tested whether changes in peripheral blood TRB repertoire composition and diversity were associated with ART initiation and durable HIV suppression. A total of 150 to 200 cryopreserved PBMC samples came from a few dozen adults with confirmed HIV infection and were collected serially over a mean of approximately six years (range 1-12). Among the roughly 30 participants with HIV, fewer than twelve were female. No cross-contamination during QIAcube processing was seen in test extractions of a monoclonal T-cell line run alongside 30 to 35 polyclonal samples.

Taken from the germline V gene, the CDR1 and CDR2 loops are MNHEY and SVGAGI. V loses 7 bases of germline sequence and J loses 6 bases, and the interval between the two ends is 19 bases. The cysteine opens and the phenylalanine closes a CDR3 of 15 amino acids. The DNA shown is the 45-base CDR3, in frame from base 1. What the study reported, not specific to this receptor: Compared with controls, HIV repertoires had narrower CDR3 length ranges, and the network structure pointed to an antigen-experienced repertoire that shifted only slightly toward naive after ART. Starting ART was linked to a significant rise in TRB diversity, yet even after long-term ART the diversity remained significantly lower than in transplant donor controls. Inferences about post-ART repertoire changes are limited because no data were available on ART adherence, viral resistance or therapy changes. The samples were dated from the mid-2000s to the late 2010s, and the ART regimens that were used may be less effective than current ART regimens. Expanded TRB clones identified before ART initiation dominated the repertoire across all time points, though the dominance fluctuated and decreased in many PLHIV after ART. Limited PBMC availability meant only the TCR beta chain was sequenced, without alpha chain pairing. Because pre-ART samples had limited cell numbers, profiling was done on unsorted PBMC rather than on sorted CD4+ and CD8+ T cells.

To be included, a participant needed at least one PBMC sample from before ART initiation plus at least two post-ART samples. Every participant with HIV received treatment in the United States of America. Before DNA extraction, cryopreserved samples of 1-10 million PBMC were thawed and washed. At the time of the earliest PBMC sample, participants with HIV were aged between 23 and 54 years. Per participant, PBMC samples came from 1-4 timepoints prior to ART initiation and 2-8 timepoints following ART initiation, for a median of 7 samples. For every participant, serial HIV viral load, CD4+ T-cell count, ART history and demographic data were obtained. A Qiagen kit on a QIAcube was used to extract genomic DNA from unsorted PBMC, with samples processed in batches of 12. Comments on this clone: Its antigen is unknown. Base qualities are not recorded, but no much larger clone differs from it by a single base.

The immunoSEQ hsTCRB v3.0 assay was used at survey level resolution for TRB variable region sequencing. The target sequencing depth for TRB was roughly 35,000-50,000 T-cell genomes per sample. TRB libraries were pooled and sequenced on an Illumina MiSeq using a v3 150-cycle kit. The authors processed their data as follows. Analysis of repertoires was carried out in R inside a reproducible Nextflow workflow spanning QC, data transformation and analysis. LymphoSeq2, an R package for exploring AIRR-Seq data, was used to implement custom analyses. After excluding a few samples that yielded fewer than 5000 total TRB sequences, fewer than 200 HIV repertoires remained for analysis. Among the 180 to 200 retained HIV repertoires, more than 55 were collected before ART initiation and 120 to 140 after ART initiation. Repertoires were downsampled to 5000 TRB nucleotide sequences, with summary statistics averaged over 100 downsampling iterations. TRB sequences were retained for analysis only if CDR3 regions of at least seven amino acids were present. Two measures captured diversity: a Shannon entropy-derived clonality score and the Gini coefficient. Repertoire networks linked the top 5000 CDR3 amino acid sequences whenever two sequences differed by an edit distance of one. For TRB CDR3 amino acid sequences, GLIPH2 was used to predict antigen specificity groups and MHC restriction. To flag known CMV, EBV, HIV or tissue antigen associations, CDR3 amino acid sequences were matched against VDJdb and McPAS-TCR. Pre-ART, post-ART and control groups were compared with Wilcoxon signed-rank tests and Holm-Bonferroni correction. TCRdb's version of the immuneACCESS table is confined to in-frame rearrangements and falls short of the full clone set. An unresolved V gene accounts for under half of the shortfall where checked; the remainder is of unknown origin. V and J calls and clone size are those listed in that table; D and trimming were worked out from the DNA. The sample includes 35,000 or so clones, with around three quarters observed a single time. In total, the top ten clones hold 7.1% of the sample.

The source was unsorted PBMCs, collected 2 years after starting antiretroviral therapy. The sequence joins TRBV6-5 to TRBJ2-1; the D gene is perhaps TRBD1 or TRBD2, each of them matching over 5 bases. This TCR derives from a woman aged 45-65 years with HIV. DNA sequence: TGTGCCAGCAACACCGCCCGGGACCCCCTCAATGAGCAGTTCTTC. This gives the protein CASNTARDPLNEQFF.